A selection of T cell receptor beta chains follows, all from one sample in a study of OX40 agonist ivuxolimab in advanced cancers. Profiled with immunoSEQ multiplex PCR; TCRdb holds only in-frame clones, not every one. The sample has roughly 92,000 clones, about four fifths seen once; the top ten hold approximately 5%. This specimen consisted of CD4+ or CD8+ T cells sorted from blood, obtained in a trial of the OX40 agonist ivuxolimab. Receptors were obtained from an adult with an advanced solid tumor such as melanoma, head and neck, liver or kidney cancer. CDR3s include the opening cysteine and the closing phenylalanine or tryptophan. The D gene is left open where the match is weak. The listing skips clone size in some rows; elsewhere it reads once, few, many or a size class.

NA	TRBD1	TRBV12-5	TRBJ2-7	CASGPRDRVREQYF	TGTGCTAGTGGCCCCCGGGACAGGGTACGCGAGCAGTACTTC
NA	TRBD1	TRBV6-6	TRBJ2-2	CASIEGQGTGELFF	TGTGCCAGCATAGAGGGACAGGGGACCGGGGAGCTGTTTTTT
NA	NA	TRBV30	TRBJ1-1	CAWTPRGDTEAFF	TGTGCCTGGACCCCGAGAGGGGACACTGAAGCTTTCTTT
NA	TRBD1	TRBV5-5	TRBJ1-3	CASSPQGSSGNTIYF	TGTGCCAGCAGCCCACAGGGGTCCTCTGGAAACACCATATATTTT
few	NA	TRBV5-1	TRBJ2-1	CASSSGTNNEQFF	TGCGCCAGCAGTTCCGGGACCAACAATGAGCAGTTCTTC
once	TRBD1	TRBV7-8	TRBJ2-7	CASSWDSAEQYF	TGTGCCAGCAGCTGGGACAGCGCCGAGCAGTACTTC
once	NA	TRBV9	TRBJ2-3	CASSVETDTQYF	TGTGCCAGCAGCGTAGAAACAGATACGCAGTATTTT
NA	NA	TRBV29-1	TRBJ2-3	CSVPRGRGQLVTDTQYF	TGCAGCGTCCCTCGGGGCAGAGGGCAACTCGTCACAGATACGCAGTATTTT
NA	NA	TRBV7-9	TRBJ1-1	CASSRSTGSSTEAFF	TGTGCCAGCAGCCGCTCGACGGGGTCCAGCACTGAAGCTTTCTTT
NA	NA	TRBV6-1	TRBJ2-7	CASCPTQKSYEQYF	TGTGCCAGCTGCCCGACGCAAAAATCCTACGAGCAGTACTTC
few	NA	TRBV18	TRBJ1-6	CASSPSQAVGTPLHF	TGTGCCAGCTCACCATCCCAGGCGGTGGGGACACCCCTCCACTTT
NA	TRBD1	TRBV9	TRBJ1-2	CASRRDRRNYYGYTF	TGTGCCAGCAGAAGGGACAGGCGAAACTACTATGGCTACACCTTC
NA	TRBD1	TRBV6-5	TRBJ1-5	CASSTGTGGYQPQHF	TGTGCCAGCAGTACCGGGACAGGGGGATATCAGCCCCAGCATTTT
NA	TRBD1	TRBV12-5	TRBJ2-1	CASGLGTRGLEQFF	TGTGCTAGTGGTTTGGGAACCAGGGGGCTTGAGCAGTTCTTC
NA	NA	TRBV27	TRBJ2-5	CASSLRAEETQYF	TGTGCCAGCAGTTTGAGGGCAGAAGAGACCCAGTACTTC